This paragraph covers one T cell receptor beta chain sequence. Antigen: not known. TCRdb passed the reads through MiXCR, listing each CDR3 protein once. The sample carries hundreds of thousands of distinct CDR3 sequences, around 18% recorded once. These data are taken from a study of T cell repertoires in cytomegalovirus infection. Overall study: TCR beta signatures that were public indicated CMV infection and matching HLA type. Points from the study as a whole: The ex vivo response was dominated by HLA-C-restricted CMV-specific TCR beta clonotypes. People with CMV and the relevant HLA were identified by cumulative public TCR beta family frequency.

V lost 0 bases and J lost 7, with 12 bases in between. The CDR3 covers 15 residues. Germline loops: CDR1 MNHNY, CDR2 SVGAGI (reference sequence). The sample was PBMCs. This sequence was found in a human donor in good health (CMV status not recorded). Some clones in this sample may be carry-over from other donors' samples. V gene TRBV6-6 combines with J gene TRBJ1-4, with D perhaps matching TRBD1 (5 bases). The chain's CDR3 is CASSYSSRRGEKLFF. In DNA form, the CDR3 reads TGTGCCAGCAGTTACTCATCAAGGAGGGGTGAAAAACTGTTTTTT.